Each of the 18 T cell receptor beta chains below was sequenced from the same sample in a study of monozygotic twins with cystic fibrosis. This table comes from immunoSEQ multiplex PCR, and its TCRdb copy is limited to in-frame clones, with some not included. The table shows nearly 25,000 clones, with about 91% occurring only once. Sequenced sample: blood. Source of these receptors: a girl aged 2-10 years with cystic fibrosis.

The chain is built from TRBV7-8 and TRBJ1-4; D is perhaps TRBD1 (5 bases). This CDR3 has 15 amino acids. V lost 2 bases and J 7 bases, leaving 14 bases between the germline ends. In germline, CDR1 is SGHVS, CDR2 FQNEAQ. The CDR3 coding sequence is TGTGCCAGCAGCTTATTTGGGGGTCAAGGTGAAAAACTGTTTTTT. This codes for CASSLFGGQGEKLFF.

The genes are TRBV7-9 and TRBJ1-5, with unresolved D. The CDR3 is 14 amino acids. CDR1 is SEHNR, CDR2 FQNEAQ, per germline (reference sequence). Trimming removed 2 bases at V and 3 bases at J, with 8 bases between. CDR3 in amino acids: CASSLSDTNQPQHF. CDR3 nucleotide sequence: TGTGCCAGCAGCTTATCCGACACCAATCAGCCCCAGCATTTT.

The gene calls are TRBV28 and TRBJ1-2, with unresolved D. The CDR3 length is 13 residues. V lost 3 bases and J 3 bases, leaving 8 bases between the germline ends. The germline CDR1 and CDR2 sequences are MDHEN and SYDVKM. The CDR3 is CASSFTRYYGYTF. CDR3 DNA: TGTGCCAGCAGTTTCACTCGTTACTATGGCTACACCTTC.

V and J are TRBV19 and TRBJ2-2; D is unresolved. V was shortened by 5 bases and J by 7 bases, with 11 bases between the two germline ends. CDR3 length equals 13 residues. CDR1 and CDR2 from the germline V gene are LNHDA and SQIVND (reference sequence). CDR3 DNA: TGTGCCAGTAGTGAGACAAACCTCGGGGAGCTGTTTTTT. Translating it yields CASSETNLGELFF.

The V call is TRBV7-2, the J call TRBJ1-2; a possible D gene is TRBD1 (5 bases). This CDR3 is built from 14 residues. V dropped 5 bases and J dropped 2 bases, with 12 bases sitting between them. In germline, CDR1 is SGHTA, CDR2 FQGNSA. CDR3 loop: CASSPSRDNYGYTF. DNA of the CDR3: TGTGCCAGCAGCCCCAGTAGGGACAACTATGGCTACACCTTC.

The chain uses TRBV29-1 and TRBJ2-2; 13 bases fit TRBD2. Losses at the gene ends were 7 bases for V and 4 bases for J; bases not matched to a gene: 9. The germline V gene encodes CDR1 SQVTM and CDR2 ANQGSEA. The CDR3 consists of 16 residues. The CDR3 protein is CSAVQGTSGVTGELFF. DNA for the CDR3: TGCAGCGCCGTGCAAGGGACTAGCGGGGTCACCGGGGAGCTGTTTTTT.

V and J are TRBV6-1 and TRBJ1-6, with D possibly being TRBD1 (5 bases). CDR3 length: 13 residues. The germline V and J ends were trimmed by 7 bases and 15 bases, with 19 bases remaining between them. Germline V gives CDR1 MNHNS, CDR2 SASEGT. The DNA of the CDR3 is TGTGCCAGCACTCGACAGAAGGCCCTCCTCCTCCACTTT. As protein: CASTRQKALLLHF.

The CDR3 is CASSARGFLAKNIQYF. For the CDR3, the DNA is TGTGCCAGCAGCGCCCGGGGCTTTCTAGCCAAAAACATTCAGTACTTC. The chain uses TRBV2 and TRBJ2-4, with D perhaps TRBD1 or TRBD2 (5 bases each). This CDR3 is 16 amino acids long. The V gene lost 6 bases and the J gene lost 0 bases, with 15 bases spanning the gap. The V gene's germline CDR1 is SNHLY and CDR2 FYNNEI.

V and J are TRBV11-2 and TRBJ2-4; D is ambiguous. The CDR3 contains 15 residues. Trimming shortened V by 5 bases and J by 4 bases, and 15 bases separated the two germline ends. CDR1 and CDR2 (germline): SGHAT, FQNNGV. CDR3 sequence (DNA): TGTGCCAGCAGCCTGAGGCCTCCGCCAAAAAACATTCAGTACTTC. Translated: CASSLRPPPKNIQYF.

The rearrangement links TRBV30 to TRBJ1-5; D is ambiguous. The CDR3 is made up of 13 amino acids. V lost 2 bases and J lost 2, with 7 bases in between. In germline, CDR1 is GTSNPN, CDR2 SVGIG (reference sequence). CDR3 sequence (DNA): TGTGCCTGGAGTATGTCTGGCAATCAGCCCCAGCATTTT. Translated, it gives CAWSMSGNQPQHF.

The chain carries TRBV11-2 and TRBJ2-7; D gene unclear. With 3 bases removed from V and 3 bases from J, the gap between germline ends came to 12 bases. Germline CDR1 and CDR2: SGHAT and FQNNGV. The CDR3 extends over 14 amino acids. The CDR3 coding sequence is TGTGCCAGCAGCTTTAATCGTGGCTACTACGAGCAGTACTTC. It translates to CASSFNRGYYEQYF.

V and J are TRBV6-4 and TRBJ2-1; D is undetermined. V lost 2 bases and J 9 bases, leaving 11 bases between the germline ends. Germline lookup yields CDR1 MRHNA and CDR2 SNTAGT. The CDR3 runs to 13 residues. The CDR3 DNA follows: TGTGCCAGCAGTGACGTCCCCGCTGGTGAGCAGTTCTTC. Translating gives CASSDVPAGEQFF.

This chain links TRBV5-4 with TRBJ2-3; 9 bases line up with TRBD2. With V trimmed by 2 bases and J by 11 bases, 18 bases remained unmatched. Per the germline V gene, CDR1 is SGHNT and CDR2 is YYREEE (reference sequence). This CDR3 spans 17 amino acids. CDR3 sequence reads: CASSFGGGGAVGYEQYF. CDR3 DNA: TGTGCCAGCAGCTTTGGCGGCGGGGGGGCCGTCGGATATGAGCAGTATTTT.

The genes are TRBV13 and TRBJ2-5, with 8 bases matching TRBD2. The CDR3 is 16 amino acids. CDR1 is PRHDT, CDR2 FYEKMQ, per germline (reference sequence). After removal of 5 bases from V and 5 bases from J, the junction contained 13 bases not matched to a gene. The CDR3 DNA sequence: TGTGCCAGCAGCCTTGCCAATCTAGCGGGCGGGGAGACCCAGTACTTC. This encodes CASSLANLAGGETQYF.

The chain has TRBV2 and TRBJ1-2; D uncertain. From germline, CDR1 is SNHLY and CDR2 FYNNEI. Trimming left V 9 bases short and J 4 bases short, with 9 bases between. The CDR3 contains 11 residues. The CDR3 DNA reads TGTGCCAGTCGGGGTGGCTATGGCTACACCTTC. Its protein product is CASRGGYGYTF.

The CDR3 DNA reads as TGTGCCAGCAGCACCCCGATTATGAACACTGAAGCTTTCTTT. Translation: CASSTPIMNTEAFF. This chain uses TRBV7-2 with TRBJ1-1; D remains ambiguous. Germline V gene data show CDR1 as SGHTA and CDR2 as FQGNSA. The CDR3 runs to 14 residues. V lost 5 bases to trimming and J lost 0 bases, with 10 bases between them.

The rearrangement links TRBV5-1 to TRBJ2-7, with TRBD2 matching 11 bases. Losses at the gene ends were 2 bases for V and 2 bases for J; bases not matched to a gene: 12. This CDR3 is 18 amino acids long. Germline values: CDR1 SGHRS, CDR2 YFSETQ. The CDR3 sequence is CASSFLVTSGDAPYEQYF. CDR3 DNA: TGCGCCAGCAGCTTCCTCGTGACTAGCGGGGATGCCCCCTACGAGCAGTACTTC.

The genes are TRBV7-2 and TRBJ2-7; D ambiguous. The V and J ends lost 3 bases and 0 bases respectively, with 12 bases between them. This CDR3 is 15 amino acids long. Germline V CDR1 and CDR2: SGHTA, FQGNSA. The CDR3 nucleotides are TGTGCCAGCAGCTTTGGCAACACCGACTCCTACGAGCAGTACTTC. Translating gives CASSFGNTDSYEQYF.